The rows below give T cell receptor beta chains drawn from one sample of a study of T cell clones after liver transplantation. Sequencing was performed with immunoSEQ multiplex PCR; in TCRdb, only in-frame clones are kept and a portion is missing. Among 75,000 to 95,000 clones, roughly 83% were seen once, and the ten largest hold 2.5% to 3.5%. The starting material was CD4+ T cells from blood, obtained at the 22-month timepoint. The receptor set was obtained from a human patient who received a liver transplant. Some T cells may originate from the graft donor. The CDR3 runs from the conserved cysteine through the conserved F or W. A D gene is named only where the DNA matches it firmly. Size is stated for part of the rows, as once, few or many counts, or as a class when the clone is expanded.

clone_size d_call j_call v_call cdr3_nt cdr3_aa
- - TRBJ2-1 TRBV6-1 TGTGCCAGCACAACGGGCCTACTCGGTGAGCAGTTCTTC CASTTGLLGEQFF
few - TRBJ1-4 TRBV7-2 TGTGCCAGCAGCTCATGGACAGCGGAAAAACTGTTTTTT CASSSWTAEKLFF
- - TRBJ1-1 TRBV18 TGTGCCAGCTCAATGGACAGACGGAACACTGAAGCTTTCTTT CASSMDRRNTEAFF
- TRBD2 TRBJ2-2 TRBV19 TGTGCCAGTAGTCCAAGACGACTAGCGGCCAAACTGAAGGACACCGGGGAGCTGTTTTTT CASSPRRLAAKLKDTGELFF
- - TRBJ2-1 TRBV2 TGTGCCAGCAGTGATCCCAGCGGAAGGACGTACAATGAGCAGTTCTTC CASSDPSGRTYNEQFF
- - TRBJ1-4 TRBV4-3 TGCGCCAGCAGCCAAGTTATGAGGGGGGGTGAAAAACTGTTTTTT CASSQVMRGGEKLFF
- - TRBJ1-6 TRBV28 TGTGCCAGCAGTTTGGCCCACAGGTCTTCCCTCCACTTT CASSLAHRSSLHF
- TRBD1 TRBJ1-1 TRBV25-1 TGTGCCAGCAGTGCCACCAAGGGGGCTTGGACTGAAGCTTTCTTT CASSATKGAWTEAFF
- TRBD1 TRBJ2-1 TRBV5-1 TGCGCCAGCAGCAGGGACAGAAACAATGAGCAGTTCTTC CASSRDRNNEQFF
- - TRBJ2-7 TRBV7-2 TGTGCCAGCGGCACCCTCGACCAGGCAGCCTACGAGCAGTACTTC CASGTLDQAAYEQYF
- - TRBJ1-4 TRBV7-9 TGTGCCAGCAGCTTAGCTCGCGCGGGCCACCATAATGAAAAACTGTTTTTT CASSLARAGHHNEKLFF
- - TRBJ2-2 TRBV6-5 TGTGCCAGCAGTTACTCCCTAGCCGGATCGGAGCTGTTTTTT CASSYSLAGSELFF
- - TRBJ1-6 TRBV7-2 TGTGCCAGCAGGCTCCGAGCAGGGAACGCAGTTTCACCCCTCCACTTT CASRLRAGNAVSPLHF
once TRBD1 TRBJ1-2 TRBV5-6 TGTGCCAGCAGCGCCTCGGGACAGTTTTACACCTTC CASSASGQFYTF
- - TRBJ2-7 TRBV4-2 TGTGCCAGCAGCCAAGGTCAGGGCCCTAACGAGCAGTACTTC CASSQGQGPNEQYF
few - TRBJ2-2 TRBV2 TGTGCCAGCAGTGAGTCGTGGCAGAACACCGGGGAGCTGTTTTTT CASSESWQNTGELFF
once - TRBJ2-6 TRBV5-5 TGTGCCAGCAGCTTGGACAGGGCTTCTCTCTCTGGGGCCAACGTCCTGACTTTC CASSLDRASLSGANVLTF
- - TRBJ2-2 TRBV7-2 TGTGCCAGCAGCTTAGCAGGTGTTGGCGGGAACACCGGGGAGCTGTTTTTT CASSLAGVGGNTGELFF
- TRBD1 TRBJ2-1 TRBV4-2 TGTGCCAGCAGCCCGACAGGGGGCGGCTACAATGAGCAGTTCTTC CASSPTGGGYNEQFF
- - TRBJ2-3 TRBV7-7 TGTGCCAGCAGCCTTGGACATCCGGGAGATACGCAGTATTTT CASSLGHPGDTQYF
few - TRBJ2-7 TRBV12-5 TGTGCTAGTGGTTCCTACGTGGGGTCCAGGGCCAACGAGCAGTACTTC CASGSYVGSRANEQYF
few TRBD2 TRBJ2-2 TRBV5-1 TGCGCCAGCAGCGGCCCGGGACTAGCGGAGAAAAACACCGGGGAGCTGTTTTTT CASSGPGLAEKNTGELFF
- - TRBJ1-1 TRBV14 TGTGCCAGCAAGCGACAGACGAACACTGAAGCTTTCTTT CASKRQTNTEAFF
- TRBD2 TRBJ2-2 TRBV7-3 TGTGCCAGCAGCCGCGGGAGGGCCGGGGAGCTGTTTTTT CASSRGRAGELFF
- - TRBJ2-1 TRBV7-7 TGTGCCAGCAGCTTACGCCTACAGGGAGGAGACAATGAGCAGTTCTTC CASSLRLQGGDNEQFF
once - TRBJ2-3 TRBV7-2 TGTGCCAGCAGCCCCCGGGACCCGAGCACAGATACGCAGTATTTT CASSPRDPSTDTQYF
- TRBD1 TRBJ1-2 TRBV6-5 TGTGCCAGCAGAGACGACAGGGGCGGCTATGGCTACACCTTC CASRDDRGGYGYTF
few TRBD1 TRBJ2-7 TRBV5-5 TGTGCCAGCAGCCCGACAGGGGGCAGATACGAGCAGTACTTC CASSPTGGRYEQYF
- TRBD2 TRBJ2-5 TRBV27 TGTGCCAGCAGCGGGGGGAACTCAGAGACCCAGTACTTC CASSGGNSETQYF
- TRBD1 TRBJ1-6 TRBV7-2 TGTGCCAGCAGCTATCGGACAGGGGAGGATTCACCCCTCCACTTT CASSYRTGEDSPLHF
- - TRBJ1-2 TRBV4-2 TGTGCCAGCAGCCAAGATAGGTCACAGAACAACTACTATGGCTACACCTTC CASSQDRSQNNYYGYTF
- - TRBJ2-5 TRBV19 TGTGCCAGTAGTGGGGCGTTTGAGACCCAGTACTTC CASSGAFETQYF
once - TRBJ2-1 TRBV4-3 TGCGCCAGCAGCCAAAGTAATGAGCAGTTCTTC CASSQSNEQFF
- - TRBJ2-7 TRBV6-5 TGTGCCAGCAGCTCGGCGTCGTACGAGCAGTACTTC CASSSASYEQYF
once - TRBJ2-5 TRBV7-3 TGTGCCAGCAGGTTCGGGGGACGGGGAATGGAAGAGACCCAGTACTTC CASRFGGRGMEETQYF
- - TRBJ1-3 TRBV25-1 TGTGCCAGCAGTGCCCAGGGGCTCGGTGGAAACACCATATATTTT CASSAQGLGGNTIYF
few - TRBJ2-7 TRBV6-5 TGTGCCAGCAGTTCAAGCAGGACCGACGAGCAGTACTTC CASSSSRTDEQYF
- - TRBJ2-1 TRBV2 TGTGCCAGCAGTGAACCGAGAGGCCGGGGTGCAACCTACAATGAGCAGTTCTTC CASSEPRGRGATYNEQFF
- TRBD2 TRBJ2-3 TRBV28 TGTGCCAGCACACGGGGCGGGAGGTTGGATACGCAGTATTTT CASTRGGRLDTQYF
- - TRBJ1-1 TRBV29-1 TGCAGCGTCGGAACAGTGAACACTGAAGCTTTCTTT CSVGTVNTEAFF
- TRBD1 TRBJ2-3 TRBV5-1 TGCGCCAGCAGCAGGGACAGGGTCACAGATACGCAGTATTTT CASSRDRVTDTQYF
- - TRBJ2-5 TRBV29-1 TGCAGCGTATCCCGGGATAGGGGGGCGCCCCAGTACTTC CSVSRDRGAPQYF
- - TRBJ2-3 TRBV28 TGTGCCAGCAGTTTCTTAGCTGGGGGCCTCGTCACAGATACGCAGTATTTT CASSFLAGGLVTDTQYF
- TRBD1 TRBJ2-7 TRBV2 TGTGCCAGCAGCGTCCTGGGACAGGGGTGGACCTACGAGCAGTACTTC CASSVLGQGWTYEQYF
- - TRBJ1-5 TRBV19 TGTGCCTCAACCCGTCGGGATAGCAATCAGCCCCAGCATTTT CASTRRDSNQPQHF
- TRBD2 TRBJ2-5 TRBV4-3 TGCGCCAGCAGCCAAGGGCTAGCGGGGGGGTTAAAGACCCAGTACTTC CASSQGLAGGLKTQYF
- - TRBJ1-2 TRBV21-1 TGTGCCAGCAGCTACCGGGACAGGCTCACGATCTTTTTCTATGGCTACACCTTC CASSYRDRLTIFFYGYTF
- - TRBJ1-5 TRBV6-5 TGTGCCCGCGCTGCGCCCCAGCATTTT CARAAPQHF
- TRBD1 TRBJ1-5 TRBV19 TGTGCCAGTAGGAAGGACAGGGGCCATAATCAGCCCCAGCATTTT CASRKDRGHNQPQHF
- - TRBJ1-3 TRBV5-1 TGCGCCAGCAGCCAAAGTCCTCAGGGGACTGGAAACACCATATATTTT CASSQSPQGTGNTIYF
- - TRBJ1-2 TRBV4-1 TGCGCCAGCAGCCAAGATCTGAGGGAGGGGCCTAACTATGGCTACACCTTC CASSQDLREGPNYGYTF
- TRBD2 TRBJ2-1 TRBV10-3 TGTGCCATCAGTAACCCCCGGGTTGCGGGGGGGACAGCCAATGAGCAGTTCTTC CAISNPRVAGGTANEQFF
- TRBD1 TRBJ1-2 TRBV5-1 TGCGCCAGCAGCCCCCTTTCGGGGACAGGCGGCTATGGCTACACCTTC CASSPLSGTGGYGYTF